This T cell receptor (beta chain) was found in a study of blood T cell repertoires in COVID-19. Study context: Donors in the United States, Italy and Spain gave samples during acute or convalescent COVID-19. T cells, B-cell-depleted T cells, or PBMCs provided the cDNA or gDNA that served as material.

The CDR3 extends over 15 amino acids. Per the germline V gene, CDR1 is SGDLS and CDR2 is YYNGEE. V gave up 0 bases and J gave up 10 bases, with 16 bases separating them. Original processing methods: Nucleated cell counts were estimated from reference gene primer amplification. This table comes from immunoSEQ multiplex PCR, and its TCRdb copy is limited to in-frame clones, with some not included. The V and J calls and clone size come from that table; D and trimming were worked out from the DNA. The data hold some 340,000 clones, with around 83% observed a single time. The material sequenced was peripheral blood. The genes are TRBV9 and TRBJ1-4; tentatively, D is TRBD1 (5 bases). The TCR sequence derives from a man aged 30 to 45 with active or convalescent COVID-19. As DNA, the CDR3 is TGTGCCAGCAGCGTAGCTGGACAACTGGATGCAAAACTGTTTTTT. Its translation is CASSVAGQLDAKLFF.